The 7 T cell receptor beta chains given below trace back to one sample, sequenced in a study of identical twins. A single record per CDR3 protein comes from TCRdb applying MiXCR to the 5' RACE reads. The sample holds about 250,000 distinct CDR3 sequences, about 8% seen once. This sample was shared with a second study, whose subject was yellow fever vaccine responses in identical twins.

Sequencing was performed on CD8+ T cells sorted from blood. The origin of the receptors is a woman between 18 and 30 years old in good health.

This clonotype was observed a few times. The rearrangement joins TRBV30 to TRBJ2-7; no clear D. V was trimmed by 3 bases and J by 0 bases, leaving 9 bases between them. The CDR3 has 13 amino acids. Germline assignment: CDR1 GTSNPN and CDR2 SVGIG (reference sequence). The chain's CDR3 is CAWRADGSYEQYF. The CDR3 DNA sequence: TGTGCCTGGAGGGCAGACGGCTCCTACGAGCAGTACTTC.

In this sample, this clonotype turned up many times. The chain couples TRBV29-1 to TRBJ2-7, with 7 positions matching TRBD1. V gave up 5 bases and J gave up 1 base; unmatched junction bases: 5. The CDR3 consists of 13 residues. Germline V gene lookup returns CDR1 SQVTM and CDR2 ANQGSEA. CDR3 residues: CSVFRDSSYEQYF. The CDR3 nucleotides read TGCAGCGTTTTCCGGGACAGTTCCTACGAGCAGTACTTC.

This chain connects TRBV6-1 to TRBJ2-5; 8 nucleotides match TRBD2. This CDR3 contains 13 residues. V shed 6 bases and J 5 bases; nucleotides not matched to a gene: 5. Germline values: CDR1 MNHNS, CDR2 SASEGT. The CDR3 region is CASSGGAHETQYF. The DNA of the CDR3 is TGTGCCAGCAGCGGGGGGGCCCACGAGACCCAGTACTTC.

CDR3 nucleotide sequence: TGTGCCACCGCTCGGCAGGCAGGGGTGGAAAAACTGTTTTTT. This gives the protein CATARQAGVEKLFF. The chain has TRBV27 and TRBJ1-4; D possibly corresponds to TRBD1 (6 bases). The CDR3 spans 14 residues. Germline CDR1 reads MNHEY; CDR2 reads SMNVEV (reference sequence). The V gene lost 10 bases and the J gene lost 8 bases, with 20 bases spanning the gap.

This clonotype was counted many times. The chain joins TRBV29-1 to TRBJ1-3; D gene ambiguous. The CDR3 is 10 residues long. Trimming cost V 4 bases and J 3 bases, with 1 base left between them. CDR1 is SQVTM, CDR2 ANQGSEA, per germline. The CDR3 DNA is TGCAGCGTTGTTGGAAACACCATATATTTT. The encoded protein is CSVVGNTIYF. The whole variable domain, filled in from reference TRBV29-1 and TRBJ1-3, reads SAVISQKPSRDICQRGTSLTIQCQVDSQVTMMFWYRQQPGQSLTLIATANQGSEATYESGFVIDKFPISRPNLTFSTLTVSNMSPEDSSIYLCSVVGNTIYFGEGSWLTVV.

The gene calls are TRBV7-3 and TRBJ2-3; D uncertain. The length of the CDR3 is 13 residues. From germline, CDR1 is SGHTA and CDR2 FQGTGA. V lost 4 bases, J lost 2 bases, and 7 bases lay in between. The CDR3 loop is CASSSFLTDTQYF. CDR3 coding DNA: TGTGCCAGCAGCTCTTTCCTCACAGATACGCAGTATTTT.

This clonotype was detected only a few times. The chain combines TRBV6-9 with TRBJ2-5, with TRBD2 identical over 8 bases. CDR3 length equals 17 residues. Unmatched junction bases numbered 12, after V lost 4 bases and J lost 2 bases. Germline V CDR1 and CDR2: MNHGY, SVAAGI. The CDR3 protein is CASSSRASGSPQETQYF. The CDR3 DNA follows: TGTGCCAGCAGTTCCCGCGCTAGCGGGTCACCGCAAGAGACCCAGTACTTC.